These T cell receptor beta chains were read from a single sample in a study of blood T cell repertoires in COVID-19. Measured with immunoSEQ multiplex PCR; TCRdb has only the in-frame clones, and not every one. The repertoire holds some 700,000 clones, with about 87% as singletons. The sample comprised peripheral blood. Receptor source: a woman younger than 35 with acute or convalescent COVID-19. Each CDR3 is given with its conserved first and last residue. The D gene is left open where the match is weak. Clone size is given for some rows only: seen once, a few or many times, or a class if the clone is expanded.

clone_size j_call v_call d_call cdr3_nt cdr3_aa
NA TRBJ1-2 TRBV19 NA TGTGCCAGTATGTCGGGGCAGGGGATCGTAAGGTATGGCTACACCTTC CASMSGQGIVRYGYTF
NA TRBJ1-6 TRBV24-1 TRBD1 TGTGCCACCCCCGGACAGGGGAATTCACCCCTCCACTTT CATPGQGNSPLHF
NA TRBJ1-4 TRBV19 NA TGTGCCAGTAGTATCGGTTCCGGGGATGAAAAACTGTTTTTT CASSIGSGDEKLFF
NA TRBJ1-2 TRBV5-1 TRBD1 TGCGCCAGCAGCAAGGATTACAGGGGTGATGGCTACACCTTC CASSKDYRGDGYTF
NA TRBJ1-5 TRBV7-9 NA TGTGCCAGCAGCTCACTCAATAGCAATCAGCCCCAGCATTTT CASSSLNSNQPQHF
NA TRBJ1-3 TRBV5-1 NA TGCGCCAGCAGCCGGTTGGGGCCCTCTGGAAACACCATATATTTT CASSRLGPSGNTIYF
NA TRBJ1-6 TRBV25-1 NA TGTGCCAGCAGTGATCGGCGGGGCGGGAATTCACCCCTCCACTTT CASSDRRGGNSPLHF
NA TRBJ2-4 TRBV4-1 NA TGCGCCAGCAGCACATACAAAAACATTCAGTACTTC CASSTYKNIQYF
NA TRBJ1-5 TRBV12-1 NA TGTGCCAGCAGCTTGTTTGCGGGAAATCAGCCCCAGCATTTT CASSLFAGNQPQHF
NA TRBJ2-2 TRBV19 NA TGTGCCAGTTCTGACAAGAAACGCCGTCCCAACACCGGGGAGCTGTTTTTT CASSDKKRRPNTGELFF
NA TRBJ2-7 TRBV5-1 TRBD1 TGCGCCAGCAGCGTAGGACAGGGCTCGGCGGGAGAGCAGTACTTC CASSVGQGSAGEQYF
NA TRBJ1-2 TRBV29-1 TRBD1 TGCAGCGTTGAAGATCCGGGACAGGGGTATGGCTACACCTTC CSVEDPGQGYGYTF
NA TRBJ1-2 TRBV7-9 NA TGTGCCAGCATCTTTCTCGAGGAGTATGGCTACACCTTC CASIFLEEYGYTF
NA TRBJ2-7 TRBV3-1/TRBV3-2 TRBD1 TGTGCCAGCAGCCATGGGACAGCATACGAGCAGTACTTC CASSHGTAYEQYF
many TRBJ1-1 TRBV28 TRBD1 TGTGCCAGCAGTCCCCGGGACAGGGAAGCTTTCTTT CASSPRDREAFF
once TRBJ2-2 TRBV4-2 TRBD2 TGTGCCAGCAGCCAAGATCCAAGCGGGGGGGCCCCCGGGGAGCTGTTTTTT CASSQDPSGGAPGELFF
NA TRBJ2-7 TRBV6-2/TRBV6-3 TRBD2 TGTGCCAGCCGCCGGACTAGCTGGGCCTACGAGCAGTACTTC CASRRTSWAYEQYF
once TRBJ2-3 TRBV7-7 TRBD1 TGTGCCAGCAGCCCCCGGACAGGGGCCCCAGATACGCAGTATTTT CASSPRTGAPDTQYF
NA TRBJ2-3 TRBV24-1 NA TGTGCCACCCGGATGGGGCGGGGACCCACAGATACGCAGTATTTT CATRMGRGPTDTQYF
NA TRBJ1-6 TRBV30 TRBD1 TGTGCCTGGAGTATCAATAACAGGGGCCCCTGGGGAGATTCACCCCTCCACTTT CAWSINNRGPWGDSPLHF
NA TRBJ1-1 TRBV19 NA TGTGCCAGTAGTATAGAGGGAGGCCCAAACACTGAAGCTTTCTTT CASSIEGGPNTEAFF
few TRBJ1-6 TRBV7-2 NA TGTGCCAGCAGCTTAGAAGTGGGATGGGGGCGAGGTAATTCACCCCTCCACTTT CASSLEVGWGRGNSPLHF
once TRBJ2-3 TRBV6-6 NA TGTGCCAGCAGGGGACTCTCCACAGATACGCAGTATTTT CASRGLSTDTQYF
NA TRBJ1-3 TRBV19 NA TGTGCCAGTAGTAGATCGGGGGGAAACACCATATATTTT CASSRSGGNTIYF
NA TRBJ1-2 TRBV29-1 NA TGCAGCGTACCAGGGGTTCAAAAGGGCTACACCTTC CSVPGVQKGYTF
NA TRBJ2-2 TRBV11-3 TRBD1 TGTGCCAGCAGCTTAGACCTCGGGACAGGGTATCACACCGGGGAGCTGTTTTTT CASSLDLGTGYHTGELFF
NA TRBJ1-1 TRBV5-6 TRBD1 TGTGCCAGCAGCCCTGGACAGGGGCGAAGTGAAGCTTTCTTT CASSPGQGRSEAFF
NA TRBJ1-5 TRBV13 NA TGTGCCAGCAGCTTGGCAGGGCGAAGTCAGCCCCAGCATTTT CASSLAGRSQPQHF
NA TRBJ2-7 TRBV7-2 TRBD1 TGTGCCAGCAGCTTGTGGTTAGGGGGCCCCTACGAGCAGTACTTC CASSLWLGGPYEQYF
many TRBJ2-5 TRBV29-1 NA TGCAGCGCACTACTTGTACGGGAGACCCAGTACTTC CSALLVRETQYF
NA TRBJ2-1 TRBV5-4 TRBD1 TGTGCCAGCAGCTTTCCACAGGGGAGTGAGCAGTTCTTC CASSFPQGSEQFF
NA TRBJ2-7 TRBV12-5 TRBD2 TGTGCTAGTTCGGGGGGAACCTACGAGCAGTACTTC CASSGGTYEQYF
NA TRBJ1-1 TRBV9 NA TGTGCCAGCAGCGACCCGGGACACCTTGTTCGTAACACTGAAGCTTTCTTT CASSDPGHLVRNTEAFF
once TRBJ2-7 TRBV9 NA TGTGCCAGCAGCTCTCACCCCGGGGGCTCCTACGAGCAGTACTTC CASSSHPGGSYEQYF
NA TRBJ2-3 TRBV5-4 TRBD2 TGTGCCAGCAGCCCGGGACTAGCGGGTAGGACAGATACGCAGTATTTT CASSPGLAGRTDTQYF
NA TRBJ2-7 TRBV29-1 NA TGCAGCGTTGTTGTGGGACAAGCCTACGAGCAGTACTTC CSVVVGQAYEQYF
NA TRBJ1-6 TRBV7-9 TRBD1 TGTGCCAGCAGCTTAGGGACAGGGGGAGTCTCACCCCTCCACTTT CASSLGTGGVSPLHF
once TRBJ1-2 TRBV6-1 NA TGTGCCAGCAGTGATGGGGTGGGGCTCGGCTACACCTTC CASSDGVGLGYTF
NA TRBJ1-1 TRBV18 TRBD1 TGTGCCAGCTCACCGCCGAACCGGGACAGTGAAGCTTTCTTT CASSPPNRDSEAFF